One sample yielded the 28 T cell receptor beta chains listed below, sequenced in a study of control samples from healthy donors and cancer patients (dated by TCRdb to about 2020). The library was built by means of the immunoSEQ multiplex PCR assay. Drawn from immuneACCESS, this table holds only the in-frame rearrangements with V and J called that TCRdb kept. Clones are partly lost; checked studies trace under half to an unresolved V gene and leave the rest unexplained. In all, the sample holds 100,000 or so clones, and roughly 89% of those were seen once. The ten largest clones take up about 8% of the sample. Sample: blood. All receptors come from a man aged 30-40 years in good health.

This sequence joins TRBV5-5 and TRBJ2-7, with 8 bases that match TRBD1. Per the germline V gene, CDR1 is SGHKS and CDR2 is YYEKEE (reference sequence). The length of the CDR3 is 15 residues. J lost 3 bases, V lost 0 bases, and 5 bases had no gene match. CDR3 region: CASSLDRQGSYEQYF. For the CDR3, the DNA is TGTGCCAGCAGCTTGGACCGACAGGGGAGCTACGAGCAGTACTTC.

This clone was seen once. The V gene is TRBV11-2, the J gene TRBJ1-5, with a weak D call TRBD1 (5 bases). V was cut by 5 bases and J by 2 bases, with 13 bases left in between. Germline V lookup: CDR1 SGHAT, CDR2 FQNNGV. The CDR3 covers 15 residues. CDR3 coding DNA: TGTGCCAGCAGCCTAGTCCCGGGGGGCAATCAGCCCCAGCATTTT. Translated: CASSLVPGGNQPQHF. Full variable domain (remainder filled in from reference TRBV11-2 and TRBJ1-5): EAGVAQSPRYKIIEKRQSVAFWCNPISGHATLYWYQQILGQGPKLLIQFQNNGVVDDSQLPKDRFSAERLKGVDSTLKIQPAKLEDSAVYLCASSLVPGGNQPQHFGDGTRLSIL.

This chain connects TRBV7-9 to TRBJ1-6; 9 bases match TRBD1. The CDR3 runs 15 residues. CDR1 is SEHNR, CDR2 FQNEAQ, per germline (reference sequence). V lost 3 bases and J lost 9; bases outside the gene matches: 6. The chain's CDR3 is CASSFPGQGASPLHF. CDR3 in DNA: TGTGCCAGCAGCTTCCCGGGACAGGGTGCTTCACCCCTCCACTTT.

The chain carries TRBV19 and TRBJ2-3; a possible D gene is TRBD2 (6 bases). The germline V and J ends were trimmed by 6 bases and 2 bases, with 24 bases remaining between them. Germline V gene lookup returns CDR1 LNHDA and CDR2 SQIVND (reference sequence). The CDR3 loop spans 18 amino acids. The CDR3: CASSKRQVGTGYTDTQYF. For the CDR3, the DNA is TGTGCCAGTAGCAAGAGGCAGGTAGGGACTGGGTACACAGATACGCAGTATTTT.

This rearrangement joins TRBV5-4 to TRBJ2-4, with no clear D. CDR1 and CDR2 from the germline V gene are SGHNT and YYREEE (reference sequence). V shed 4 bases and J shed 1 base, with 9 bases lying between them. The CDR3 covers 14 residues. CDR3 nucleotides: TGTGCCAGCAGCCCGGCTGGTGCCAAAAACATTCAGTACTTC. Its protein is CASSPAGAKNIQYF.

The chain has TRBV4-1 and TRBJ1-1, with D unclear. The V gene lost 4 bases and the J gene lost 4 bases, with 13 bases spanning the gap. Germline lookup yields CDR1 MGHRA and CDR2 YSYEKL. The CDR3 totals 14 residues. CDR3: CASSPHHGGTEAFF. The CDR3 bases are TGCGCCAGCAGCCCTCACCACGGTGGCACTGAAGCTTTCTTT.

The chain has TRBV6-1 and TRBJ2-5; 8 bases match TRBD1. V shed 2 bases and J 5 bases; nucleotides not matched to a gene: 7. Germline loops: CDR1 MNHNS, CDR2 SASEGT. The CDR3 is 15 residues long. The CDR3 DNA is TGTGCCAGCAGTGAACAGGGGGCGCAATCGGAGACCCAGTACTTC. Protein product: CASSEQGAQSETQYF.

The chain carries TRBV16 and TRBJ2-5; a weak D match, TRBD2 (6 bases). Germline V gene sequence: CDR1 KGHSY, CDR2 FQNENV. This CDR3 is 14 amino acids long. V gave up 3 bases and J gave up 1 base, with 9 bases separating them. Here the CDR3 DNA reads TGTGCCAGCAGCCACGGGACTTTCCAAGAGACCCAGTACTTC. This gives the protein CASSHGTFQETQYF.

CDR3 protein: CASSKTGVFQPQHF. The CDR3 DNA reads as TGTGCCAGCAGCAAGACAGGGGTCTTTCAGCCCCAGCATTTT. The gene calls are TRBV6-5 and TRBJ1-5; 8 bases map to TRBD1. The CDR3 contains 14 residues. The junction had 7 bases not matched to a gene; V was cut back by 6 bases and J by 6 bases. Germline assignment: CDR1 MNHEY and CDR2 SVGAGI.

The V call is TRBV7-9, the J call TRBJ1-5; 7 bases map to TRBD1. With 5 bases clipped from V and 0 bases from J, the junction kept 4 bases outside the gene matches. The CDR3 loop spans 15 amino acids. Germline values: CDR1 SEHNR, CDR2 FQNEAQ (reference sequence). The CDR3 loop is CASSRDSYSNQPQHF. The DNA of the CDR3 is TGTGCCAGCAGCCGGGACAGCTATAGCAATCAGCCCCAGCATTTT.

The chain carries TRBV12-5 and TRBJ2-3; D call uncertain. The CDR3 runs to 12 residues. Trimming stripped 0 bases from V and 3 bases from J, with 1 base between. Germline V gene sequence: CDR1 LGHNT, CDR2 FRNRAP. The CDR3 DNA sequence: TGTGCTAGTGGTTTGGTTACAGATACGCAGTATTTT. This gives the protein CASGLVTDTQYF.

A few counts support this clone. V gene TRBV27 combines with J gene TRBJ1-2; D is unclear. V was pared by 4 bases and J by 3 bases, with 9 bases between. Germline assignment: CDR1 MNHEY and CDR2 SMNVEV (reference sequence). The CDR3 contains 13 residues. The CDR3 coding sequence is TGTGCCAGCAGTTCCCCCAGTGACTATGGCTACACCTTC. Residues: CASSSPSDYGYTF.

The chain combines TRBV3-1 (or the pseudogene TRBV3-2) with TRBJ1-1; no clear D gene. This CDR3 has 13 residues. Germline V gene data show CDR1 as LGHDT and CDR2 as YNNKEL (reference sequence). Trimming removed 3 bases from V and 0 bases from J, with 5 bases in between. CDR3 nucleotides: TGTGCCAGCAGCCATCCCCTGAACACTGAAGCTTTCTTT. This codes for CASSHPLNTEAFF.

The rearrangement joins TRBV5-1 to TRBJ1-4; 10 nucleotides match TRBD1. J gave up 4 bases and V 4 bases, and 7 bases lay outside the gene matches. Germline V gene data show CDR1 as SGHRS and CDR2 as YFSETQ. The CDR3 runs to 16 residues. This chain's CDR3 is CASSAGTGALNEKLFF. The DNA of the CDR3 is TGCGCCAGCAGCGCCGGGACAGGGGCCCTTAATGAAAAACTGTTTTTT. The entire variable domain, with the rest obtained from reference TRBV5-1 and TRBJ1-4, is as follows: KAGVTQTPRYLIKTRGQQVTLSCSPISGHRSVSWYQQTPGQGLQFLFEYFSETQRNKGNFPGRFSGRQFSNSRSEMNVSTLELGDSALYLCASSAGTGALNEKLFFGSGTQLSVL.

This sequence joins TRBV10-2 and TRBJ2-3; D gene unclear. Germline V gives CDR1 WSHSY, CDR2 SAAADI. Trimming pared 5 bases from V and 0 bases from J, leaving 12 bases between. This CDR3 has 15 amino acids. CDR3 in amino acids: CASSRSASSTDTQYF. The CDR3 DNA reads TGCGCCAGCAGTAGAAGTGCGTCTAGCACAGATACGCAGTATTTT.

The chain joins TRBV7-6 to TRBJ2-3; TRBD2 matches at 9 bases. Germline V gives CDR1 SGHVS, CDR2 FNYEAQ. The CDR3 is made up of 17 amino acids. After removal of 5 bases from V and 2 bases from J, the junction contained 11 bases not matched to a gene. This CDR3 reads CASSQNLLAGFTDTQYF. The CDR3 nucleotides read TGTGCCAGCAGCCAAAACCTACTAGCGGGTTTCACAGATACGCAGTATTTT.

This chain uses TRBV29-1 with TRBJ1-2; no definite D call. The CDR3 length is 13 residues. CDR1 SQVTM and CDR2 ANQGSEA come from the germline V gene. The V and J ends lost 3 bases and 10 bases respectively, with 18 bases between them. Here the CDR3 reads CSVDRYTIFDYTF. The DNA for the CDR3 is TGCAGCGTTGATAGGTACACGATCTTTGACTACACCTTC.

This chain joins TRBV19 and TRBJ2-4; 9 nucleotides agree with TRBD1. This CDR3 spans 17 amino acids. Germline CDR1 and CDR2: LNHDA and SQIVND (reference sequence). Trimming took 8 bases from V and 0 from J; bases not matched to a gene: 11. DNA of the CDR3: TGTGCCAGTCGGGACAGGGCGGATCGGGGAGCCAAAAACATTCAGTACTTC. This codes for CASRDRADRGAKNIQYF.

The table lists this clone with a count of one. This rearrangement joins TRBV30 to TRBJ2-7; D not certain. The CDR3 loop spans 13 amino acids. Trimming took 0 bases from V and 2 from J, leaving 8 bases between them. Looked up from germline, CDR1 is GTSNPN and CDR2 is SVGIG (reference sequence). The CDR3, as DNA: TGTGCCTGGAGTGTAGCCCTTACCTACGAGCAGTACTTC. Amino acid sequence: CAWSVALTYEQYF.

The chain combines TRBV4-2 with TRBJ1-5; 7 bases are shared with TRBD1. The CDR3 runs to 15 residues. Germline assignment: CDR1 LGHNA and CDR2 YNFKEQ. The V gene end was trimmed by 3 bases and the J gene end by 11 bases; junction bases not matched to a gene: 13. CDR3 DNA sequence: TGTGCCAGCAGCCATGCCGGGACAGAGGGTAAAGCCCAGCATTTT. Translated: CASSHAGTEGKAQHF.

The CDR3 DNA follows: TGTGCCAGCAGCGAGTACAGTGGAATGGGTTCACCCCTCCACTTT. Protein product: CASSEYSGMGSPLHF. The chain employs TRBV9 and TRBJ1-6; D is ambiguous. The length of the CDR3 is 15 residues. Deletions cut 3 bases from V and 9 bases from J, with 16 bases between. Germline V lookup: CDR1 SGDLS, CDR2 YYNGEE.

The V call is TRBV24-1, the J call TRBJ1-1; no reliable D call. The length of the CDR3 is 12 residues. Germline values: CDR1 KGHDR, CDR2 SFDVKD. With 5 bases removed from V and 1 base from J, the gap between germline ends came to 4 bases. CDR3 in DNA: TGTGCCACCAGTGCAGGGAACACTGAAGCTTTCTTT. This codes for CATSAGNTEAFF.

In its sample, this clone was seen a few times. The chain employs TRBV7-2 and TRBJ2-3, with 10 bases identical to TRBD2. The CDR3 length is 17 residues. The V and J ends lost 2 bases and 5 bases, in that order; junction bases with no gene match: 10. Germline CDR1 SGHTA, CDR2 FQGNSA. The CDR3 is CASSLLGLAGVEDTQYF. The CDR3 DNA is TGTGCCAGCAGCTTACTTGGGCTAGCGGGAGTGGAAGATACGCAGTATTTT.

The CDR3 sequence is CASSNAPRGGRDGYTF. CDR3 in DNA: TGTGCCAGCAGCAACGCCCCTAGGGGGGGAAGGGATGGCTACACCTTC. The V gene is TRBV11-2, the J gene TRBJ1-2; D perhaps matches TRBD1 (6 bases). CDR1 and CDR2 (germline): SGHAT, FQNNGV. CDR3 length: 16 residues. With 5 bases removed from V and 6 bases from J, the gap between germline ends came to 22 bases.

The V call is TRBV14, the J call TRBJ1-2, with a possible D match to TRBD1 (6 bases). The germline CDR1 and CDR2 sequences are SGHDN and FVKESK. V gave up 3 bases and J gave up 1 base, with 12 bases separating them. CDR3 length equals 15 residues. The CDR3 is CASSQGTGINYGYTF. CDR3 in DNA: TGTGCCAGCAGCCAGGGCACAGGGATTAACTATGGCTACACCTTC. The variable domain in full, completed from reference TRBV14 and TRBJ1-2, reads EAGVTQFPSHSVIEKGQTVTLRCDPISGHDNLYWYRRVMGKEIKFLLHFVKESKQDESGMPNNRFLAERTGGTYSTLKVQPAELEDSGVYFCASSQGTGINYGYTFGSGTRLTVV.

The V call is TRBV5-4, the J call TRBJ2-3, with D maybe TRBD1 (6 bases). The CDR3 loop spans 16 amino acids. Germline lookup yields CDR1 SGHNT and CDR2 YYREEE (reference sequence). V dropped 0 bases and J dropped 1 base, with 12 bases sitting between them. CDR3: CASSLVTGLGTDTQYF. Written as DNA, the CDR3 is TGTGCCAGCAGCTTGGTTACAGGGCTGGGCACAGATACGCAGTATTTT. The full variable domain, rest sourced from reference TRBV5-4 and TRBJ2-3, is ETGVTQSPTHLIKTRGQQVTLRCSSQSGHNTVSWYQQALGQGPQFIFQYYREEENGRGNFPPRFSGLQFPNYSSELNVNALELDDSALYLCASSLVTGLGTDTQYFGPGTRLTVL.

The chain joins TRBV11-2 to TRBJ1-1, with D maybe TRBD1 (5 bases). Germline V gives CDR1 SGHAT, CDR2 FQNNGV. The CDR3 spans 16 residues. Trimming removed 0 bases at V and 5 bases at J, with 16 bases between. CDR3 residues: CASSLEGRGYNTEAFF. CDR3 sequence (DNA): TGTGCCAGCAGCTTAGAGGGGCGGGGATATAATACTGAAGCTTTCTTT.

CDR3 bases: TGTGCCAGTAGTATGGGTCAAACCTCTGGGGCCAACGTCCTGACTTTC. Its translation is CASSMGQTSGANVLTF. V is TRBV19 and J is TRBJ2-6; no clear D gene. This CDR3 has 16 residues. Germline V gene lookup returns CDR1 LNHDA and CDR2 SQIVND (reference sequence). Trimming removed 3 bases at V and 0 bases at J, with 9 bases between. Using reference TRBV19 and TRBJ2-6 for the parts outside the CDR3, the full variable domain is DGGITQSPKYLFRKEGQNVTLSCEQNLNHDAMYWYRQDPGQGLRLIYYSQIVNDFQKGDIAEGYSVSREKKESFPLTVTSAQKNPTAFYLCASSMGQTSGANVLTFGAGSRLTVL.